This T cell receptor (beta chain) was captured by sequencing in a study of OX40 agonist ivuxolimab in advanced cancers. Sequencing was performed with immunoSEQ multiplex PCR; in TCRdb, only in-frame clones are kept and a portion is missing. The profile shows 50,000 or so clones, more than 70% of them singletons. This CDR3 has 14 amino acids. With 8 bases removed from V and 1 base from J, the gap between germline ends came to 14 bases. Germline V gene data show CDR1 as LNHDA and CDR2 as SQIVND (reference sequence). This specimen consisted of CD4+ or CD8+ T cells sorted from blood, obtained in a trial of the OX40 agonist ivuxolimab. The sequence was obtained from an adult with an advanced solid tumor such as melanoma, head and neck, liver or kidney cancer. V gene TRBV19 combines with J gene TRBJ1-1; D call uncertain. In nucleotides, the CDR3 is TGTGCCAGTGCGCTCGCGGGAGAGAACACTGAAGCTTTCTTT. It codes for CASALAGENTEAFF.